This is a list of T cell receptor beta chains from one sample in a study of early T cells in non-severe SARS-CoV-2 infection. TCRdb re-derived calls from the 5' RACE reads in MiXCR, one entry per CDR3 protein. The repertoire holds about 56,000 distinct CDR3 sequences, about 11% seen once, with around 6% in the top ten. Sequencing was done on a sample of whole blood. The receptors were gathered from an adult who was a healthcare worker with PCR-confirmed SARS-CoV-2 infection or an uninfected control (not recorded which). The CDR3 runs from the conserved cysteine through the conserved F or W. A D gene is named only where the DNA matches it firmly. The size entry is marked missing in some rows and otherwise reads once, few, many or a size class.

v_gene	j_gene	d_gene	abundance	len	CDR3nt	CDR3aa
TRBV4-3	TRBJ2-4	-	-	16	TGCGCCAGCAGCCAAGAGAGCGCCCCAGCCAAAAACATTCAGTACTTC	CASSQESAPAKNIQYF
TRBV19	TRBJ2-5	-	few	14	TGTGCCAGTAGTATACGGGCGCCGCGAGAGACCCAGTACTTC	CASSIRAPRETQYF
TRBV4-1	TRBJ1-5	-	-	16	TGCGCCAGCAGCCAAGACGTGACAGGCGTCAATCAGCCCCAGCATTTT	CASSQDVTGVNQPQHF
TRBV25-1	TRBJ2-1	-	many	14	TGTGCCAGCAGGGGGGCTCTGGTTATCGATGAGCAGTTCTTC	CASRGALVIDEQFF
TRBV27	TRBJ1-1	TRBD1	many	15	TGTGCCAGCAGTACTACCCAGCGGGACAGCTCAGAAGCTTTCTTT	CASSTTQRDSSEAFF
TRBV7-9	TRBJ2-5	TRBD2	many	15	TGTGCCAGCAGCTACCCCACGGGGGGAGCAGAGACCCAGTACTTC	CASSYPTGGAETQYF
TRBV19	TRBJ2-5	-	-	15	TGTGCCAGTAGGGACGGGATCTATCCACAAGAGACCCAGTACTTC	CASRDGIYPQETQYF
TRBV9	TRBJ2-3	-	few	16	TGTGCCAGCAGCCGGTGGACGGGAGCCACCACAGATACGCAGTATTTT	CASSRWTGATTDTQYF
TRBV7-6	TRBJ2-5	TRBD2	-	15	TGTGCCAGCAGCGGGGGACTAGCGGGAGAAGTGACCCAGTACTTC	CASSGGLAGEVTQYF
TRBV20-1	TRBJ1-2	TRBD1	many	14	TGCAGTGCTAGAGTCAGTGCAGGGACAGGGGGCTACACCTTC	CSARVSAGTGGYTF
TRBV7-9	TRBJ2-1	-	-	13	TGTGCCAGCAGCACGGACCCCTACAATGAGCAGTTCTTC	CASSTDPYNEQFF
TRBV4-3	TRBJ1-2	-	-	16	TGCGCCAGCAGCCAAGCGATCCACGTTTCCATATATGGCTACACCTTC	CASSQAIHVSIYGYTF
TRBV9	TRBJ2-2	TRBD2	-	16	TGTGCCAGCAGCGCGCTTACTAGCGGGACGACCGGGGAGCTGTTTTTT	CASSALTSGTTGELFF
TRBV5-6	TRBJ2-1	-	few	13	TGTGCCAGCAGCCCCCCGCTCTACAATGAGCAGTTCTTC	CASSPPLYNEQFF
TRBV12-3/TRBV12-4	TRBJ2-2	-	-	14	TGTGCCAGCAGTTTTTCAGGGTTTACCGGGGAGCTGTTTTTT	CASSFSGFTGELFF
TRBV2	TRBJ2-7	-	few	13	TGTGCCAGCAGTGTCGGCAGGACCTACGAGCAGTACTTC	CASSVGRTYEQYF
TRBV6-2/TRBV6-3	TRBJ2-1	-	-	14	TGTGCCAGCAGTTATCGACTCAGCGGAAGTGAGCAGTTCTTC	CASSYRLSGSEQFF
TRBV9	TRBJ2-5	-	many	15	TGTGCCAGAGGGAATACCCACAGCTATCAAGAGACCCAGTACTTC	CARGNTHSYQETQYF
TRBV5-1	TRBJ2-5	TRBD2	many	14	TGCGCCAGCAGCCCCCTGGCGGGAGGTGAGACCCAGTACTTC	CASSPLAGGETQYF
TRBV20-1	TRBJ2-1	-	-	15	TGCAGTGCTAGGGGGGCACTAGGGAAAGAATGGGAGCAGTTCTTC	CSARGALGKEWEQFF
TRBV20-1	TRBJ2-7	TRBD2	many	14	TGCAGTGCTTCCCTGGGTAGCGGGAGCTACGAGCAGTACTTC	CSASLGSGSYEQYF
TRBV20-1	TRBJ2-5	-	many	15	TGCAGTGCTAGAGATCCCCAGGGGGGACAAGAGACCCAGTACTTC	CSARDPQGGQETQYF
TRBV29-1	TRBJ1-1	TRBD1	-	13	TGCAGCGTTGGGACAGGGAAATACACTGAAGCTTTCTTT	CSVGTGKYTEAFF
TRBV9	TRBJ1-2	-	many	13	TGTGCCAGCAGCGTGAACGTCTTCTATGGCTACACCTTC	CASSVNVFYGYTF
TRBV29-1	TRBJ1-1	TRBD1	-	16	TGCAGCGTGTCGGGACAGGGAGGCTTTCCGAACACTGAAGCTTTCTTT	CSVSGQGGFPNTEAFF
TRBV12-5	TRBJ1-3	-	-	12	TGTGCTAGTGGAAATCAGGAAAACACCATATATTTT	CASGNQENTIYF
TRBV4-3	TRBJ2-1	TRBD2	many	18	TGCGCCAGCAGCCAAGATTGGCCCACTAGCGGGAGCTACAATGAGCAGTTCTTC	CASSQDWPTSGSYNEQFF
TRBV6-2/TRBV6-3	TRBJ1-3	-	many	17	TGTGCCAGCAGTCCAGCGGTTGGCAGCAGCTCTGGAAACACCATATATTTT	CASSPAVGSSSGNTIYF
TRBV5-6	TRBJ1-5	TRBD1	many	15	TGTGCCAGCAGCTTGGGGACAGGAGACAATCAGCCCCAGCATTTT	CASSLGTGDNQPQHF
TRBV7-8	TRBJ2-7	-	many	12	TGTGCCAGCCGCGGCGGCAGGATCGAGCAGTACTTC	CASRGGRIEQYF
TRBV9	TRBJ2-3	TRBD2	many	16	TGTGCCAGCAGCGTTGGGACTAGCGGGACCCCAGATACGCAGTATTTT	CASSVGTSGTPDTQYF
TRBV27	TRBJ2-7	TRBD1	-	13	TGTGCCAGCAGTTTAGGTGGGACAGATAAGCAGTACTTC	CASSLGGTDKQYF
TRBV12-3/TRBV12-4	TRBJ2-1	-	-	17	TGTGCCAGCAGTTTTTCGTTGGAGGGAGTAAGTGTCAATGAGCAGTTCTTC	CASSFSLEGVSVNEQFF
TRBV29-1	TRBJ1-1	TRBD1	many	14	TGCAGCGCCGCACAGGGGCCGACGAACACTGAAGCTTTCTTT	CSAAQGPTNTEAFF
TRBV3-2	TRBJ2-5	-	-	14	TGTGCCAGCAGCCAAGTGCAGGGGAAAGAGACCCAGTACTTC	CASSQVQGKETQYF
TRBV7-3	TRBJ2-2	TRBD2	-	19	TGTGCCAGCAGCACGAAACAGGGGACTAGCGGGAGAGTAACCGGGGAGCTGTTTTTT	CASSTKQGTSGRVTGELFF
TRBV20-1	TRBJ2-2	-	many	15	TGCAGTGCTAGAGCCCCCGGGGGCGCGGGCGGGGAGCTGTTTTTT	CSARAPGGAGGELFF
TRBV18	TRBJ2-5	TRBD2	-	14	TGTGCCAGCTCCCCCGGGACTACTGAAGAGACCCAGTACTTC	CASSPGTTEETQYF